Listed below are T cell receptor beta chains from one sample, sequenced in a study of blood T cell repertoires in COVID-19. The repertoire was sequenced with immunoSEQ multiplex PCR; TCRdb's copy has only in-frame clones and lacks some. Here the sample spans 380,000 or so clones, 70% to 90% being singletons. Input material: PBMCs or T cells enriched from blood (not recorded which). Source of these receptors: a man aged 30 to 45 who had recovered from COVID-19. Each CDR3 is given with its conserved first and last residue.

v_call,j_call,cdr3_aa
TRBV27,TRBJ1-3,CASSLNTNSGNTIYF
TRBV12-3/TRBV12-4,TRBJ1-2,CASSSTGDYGYTF
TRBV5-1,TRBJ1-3,CASSLQSGNTIYF
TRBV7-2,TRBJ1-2,CASSLDINNYGYTF
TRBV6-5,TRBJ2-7,CASNPGPTYEQYF
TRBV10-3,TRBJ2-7,CAIRNTGAGEQYF
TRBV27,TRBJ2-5,CASSLMGSQETQYF
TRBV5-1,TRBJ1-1,CASSGGDGQGEAFF
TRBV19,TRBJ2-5,CASSIPGEQYF
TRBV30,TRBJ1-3,CAWSGAAGNTIYF
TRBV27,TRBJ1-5,CASSTTAGSNQPQHF
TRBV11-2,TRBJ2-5,CASSLVRSQETQYF
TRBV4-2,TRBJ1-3,CASSQDRGQGKNTIYF
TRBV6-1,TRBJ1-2,CASSERDRDPRGYTF
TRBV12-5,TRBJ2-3,CASGARGDFTDTQYF
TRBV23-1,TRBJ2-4,CASSQLQGDGKNIQYF
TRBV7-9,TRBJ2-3,CASSPARGRSTDTQYF
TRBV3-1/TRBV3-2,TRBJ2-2,CASSREFTGELFF
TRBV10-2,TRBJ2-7,CASSDVTGSSYEQYF
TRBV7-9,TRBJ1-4,CASSLEGKLFF
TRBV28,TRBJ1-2,CAERESGGGYTF
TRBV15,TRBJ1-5,CATRTGDNQPQHF
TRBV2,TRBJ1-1,CASKGPNTEAFF
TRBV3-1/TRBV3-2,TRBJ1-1,CASSPVPGQEHNTEAFF
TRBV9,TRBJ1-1,CASSVVWRTEAFF
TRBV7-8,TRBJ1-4,CASSPGGRAELGEKLFF
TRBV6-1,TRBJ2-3,CASSEAYRGSTDTQYF
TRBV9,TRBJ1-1,CASSDGQGGMNTEAFF
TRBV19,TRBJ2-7,CASSRDRVLSYEQYF
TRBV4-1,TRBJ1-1,CASSQENRGGTEAFF
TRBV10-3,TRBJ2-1,CAISESRLAGGYNEQFF
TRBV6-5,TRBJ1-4,CASRGTGVGEEKLFF